This T cell receptor (beta chain) was captured by sequencing in a study of cytomegalovirus exposure and HLA in healthy donors. Assay: immunoSEQ multiplex PCR; the TCRdb copy retains only in-frame clones and omits some. This sample has 150,000 to 200,000 clones; 75% to 90% occur once, and the top ten carry roughly 6.5%. There are 16 residues in the CDR3. Germline V gene lookup returns CDR1 LNHNV and CDR2 YYDKDF (reference sequence). The ends were cut back, 0 bases at V and 6 bases at J, with 14 bases in the middle. The TCR originated in a man between 18 and 35 years old in good health and CMV-seropositive. Sequenced material: PBMCs. This chain uses TRBV15 with TRBJ1-4, with a possible D match to TRBD1 (5 bases). The CDR3 sequence is CATSRDQGTLHEKLFF. In DNA form, the CDR3 reads TGTGCCACCAGCAGAGATCAAGGGACTTTGCATGAAAAACTGTTTTTT.